The 2 T cell receptor beta chains below all came from one sample that was sequenced in a study of CD8 T cells in ankylosing spondylitis. General observations from the study: Apparently characteristic of ankylosing spondylitis blood was a TCR beta motif (eight highly homologous variants).

Antigens of these TCRs are unknown. Each CDR3 protein is one row after TCRdb ran MiXCR on the 5' RACE reads. The table includes 350,000 or so distinct CDR3 sequences, roughly 8% detected once. The sequenced material came from blood, either unsorted or a sorted T cell fraction (not recorded which). Receptor source: a male donor with ankylosing spondylitis.

This clonotype showed up just a few times. The chain joins TRBV7-2 to TRBJ1-4; D is perhaps TRBD1 (6 bases). The germline CDR1 and CDR2 sequences are SGHTA and FQGNSA. V gave up 5 bases and J gave up 13 bases, with 14 bases separating them. There are 12 residues in the CDR3. The CDR3 sequence: CASSIAGGPLFF. The CDR3 DNA is TGTGCCAGCAGCATTGCCGGGGGGCCACTGTTTTTT.

This clonotype was recorded a few times. V is TRBV7-2 and J is TRBJ1-6; D not certain. The length of the CDR3 is 15 residues. Germline V gene sequence: CDR1 SGHTA, CDR2 FQGNSA. The V end was cut by 0 bases, the J end by 6 bases, with 9 bases between. The CDR3 sequence is CASSLALTINSPLHF. The CDR3 DNA follows: TGTGCCAGCAGCTTAGCGCTGACCATTAATTCACCCCTCCACTTT.